Presented here are 28 T cell receptor beta chains from one specimen sequenced in a study of identical twins. One entry per CDR3 protein, called by TCRdb with MiXCR from the 5' RACE reads. The data hold roughly 570,000 distinct CDR3 sequences, with 9.6% observed a single time. The data were also submitted as part of a second study, on yellow fever vaccine responses in identical twins.

Sequencing was performed on PBMCs. The receptor source for this set is a woman aged 18-29 years in good health.

This clonotype appeared a few times. This sequence joins TRBV6-1 and TRBJ1-2; D possibly corresponds to TRBD1 (6 bases). Trimming removed 7 bases at V and 4 bases at J, with 16 bases between. The germline V gene has CDR1 MNHNS and CDR2 SASEGT. The CDR3 extends over 14 amino acids. The CDR3 sequence: CASTPGGQFYGYTF. Written as DNA, the CDR3 is TGTGCCAGCACTCCCGGGGGCCAGTTCTATGGCTACACCTTC.

V and J are TRBV20-1 and TRBJ2-1; unclear D gene. Germline V gene lookup returns CDR1 DFQATT and CDR2 SNEGSKA (reference sequence). CDR3 length: 13 residues. V was shortened by 0 bases and J by 6 bases, with 9 bases between the two germline ends. For the CDR3, the DNA is TGCAGTGCTAGAGATTTTCCGTCCAATGAGCAGTTCTTC. Its translation is CSARDFPSNEQFF.

This clonotype was counted a few times. The rearrangement joins TRBV20-1 to TRBJ2-3; 7 bases match TRBD2. V lost 6 bases to trimming and J lost 2 bases; unmatched junction nucleotides: 26. The germline gives CDR1 DFQATT, CDR2 SNEGSKA (reference sequence). The length of the CDR3 is 20 residues. The CDR3 DNA sequence: TGCAGTGCGGCCAAAGCGCACGAAGCGGGATCTAATCCCCCCACAGATACGCAGTATTTT. Its translation: CSAAKAHEAGSNPPTDTQYF.

Ten or more counts support this clonotype. The rearrangement links TRBV24-1 to TRBJ2-5; 7 nucleotides match TRBD1. CDR3 length: 15 residues. The germline CDR1 and CDR2 sequences are KGHDR and SFDVKD. V shed 1 base, J shed 1 base, and the junction held 2 bases outside the gene matches. The CDR3 bases are TGTGCCACCAGTGATTTAAGGGACAGCCAAGAGACCCAGTACTTC. It translates to CATSDLRDSQETQYF.

The rearrangement links TRBV3-1 to TRBJ1-1; D is unclear. Germline loops: CDR1 LGHDT, CDR2 YNNKEL (reference sequence). Trimming took 5 bases from V and 7 from J, leaving 11 bases between them. This CDR3 is built from 12 residues. CDR3 sequence (DNA): TGTGCCAGCAGCACAGCGATAGGTGAAGCTTTCTTT. This encodes CASSTAIGEAFF.

The J gene is TRBJ2-7, the V gene TRBV24-1, with D uncertain. The V and J ends lost 0 bases and 4 bases respectively, with 6 bases between them. Germline CDR1 and CDR2: KGHDR and SFDVKD. The CDR3 contains 13 residues. The CDR3 DNA reads as TGTGCCACCAGTGATTTGATGGGGTACGAGCAGTACTTC. Amino acid sequence: CATSDLMGYEQYF.

The chain links TRBV28 to TRBJ1-5; D gene ambiguous. This CDR3 region has 13 residues. CDR1 and CDR2 (germline): MDHEN, SYDVKM. Trimming stripped 8 bases from V and 3 bases from J, with 11 bases between. This CDR3 reads CASSNSYNQPQHF. DNA of the CDR3: TGTGCCAGCTCTAACAGTTACAATCAGCCCCAGCATTTT.

The V call is TRBV6-1, the J call TRBJ2-3, with D possibly being TRBD1 (6 bases). Per germline, CDR1 MNHNS and CDR2 SASEGT. V lost 11 bases and J 8 bases, leaving 20 bases between the germline ends. This CDR3 has 13 amino acids. The CDR3 DNA reads TGTGCCTCGGCAGGGGTAGGAGTCGGTACGCAGTATTTT. Protein product: CASAGVGVGTQYF.

The CDR3 sequence: CASSRTAKTRNEQFF. The DNA for the CDR3 is TGTGCCAGCAGTAGGACAGCGAAAACCCGAAATGAGCAGTTCTTC. The V and J genes are TRBV6-2 or TRBV6-3 and TRBJ2-1; D might be TRBD1 (6 bases). CDR3 length: 15 amino acids. Germline V gene lookup returns CDR1 MNHEY and CDR2 SVGEGT. V lost 5 bases to trimming and J lost 7 bases, with 18 bases between them.

The V and J genes are TRBV7-8 and TRBJ2-7, with unresolved D. Trimming stripped 6 bases from V and 0 bases from J, with 21 bases between. CDR3 length: 17 residues. Germline loops: CDR1 SGHVS, CDR2 FQNEAQ. CDR3 sequence: CASRSGTSHGGSYEQYF. The CDR3 region has the DNA TGTGCCAGCAGATCCGGAACGTCCCACGGCGGCTCCTACGAGCAGTACTTC.

This clonotype was detected many times. The J gene is TRBJ1-3, the V gene TRBV5-1; D may be TRBD1 (6 bases). The CDR3 has 15 amino acids. The germline gives CDR1 SGHRS, CDR2 YFSETQ. V was cut by 2 bases and J by 7 bases, with 16 bases left in between. The CDR3 sequence is CASSFRTWTANTIYF. CDR3 in DNA: TGCGCCAGCAGCTTCCGAACTTGGACAGCGAACACCATATATTTT.

The chain couples TRBV4-1 to TRBJ2-7; TRBD2 matches 10 bases. The CDR3 is made up of 17 amino acids. Germline CDR1 and CDR2: MGHRA and YSYEKL. J lost 0 bases, V lost 3 bases, and 8 bases had no gene match. The CDR3 DNA follows: TGCGCCAGCAGCCATCCCCTCTCTAGCGGGAGCTCCTACGAGCAGTACTTC. Protein product: CASSHPLSSGSSYEQYF.

V and J are TRBV24-1 and TRBJ2-7; D unresolved. V dropped 2 bases and J dropped 2 bases, with 12 bases sitting between them. Germline V CDR1 and CDR2: KGHDR, SFDVKD. The CDR3 loop spans 15 amino acids. The chain's CDR3 is CATSDSVPGAYEQYF. In DNA, the CDR3 is TGTGCCACCAGTGATTCGGTCCCAGGAGCCTACGAGCAGTACTTC.

This clonotype was seen many times. The rearrangement links TRBV7-9 to TRBJ1-1, with D perhaps TRBD1 (6 bases). The CDR3 contains 16 residues. Germline V gene sequence: CDR1 SEHNR, CDR2 FQNEAQ (reference sequence). Trimming pared 4 bases from V and 5 bases from J, leaving 20 bases between. The CDR3 sequence is CASSSTQGGGLTEAFF. Written as DNA, the CDR3 is TGTGCCAGCAGCTCAACACAGGGAGGTGGTTTAACTGAAGCTTTCTTT.

The V and J genes are TRBV7-2 and TRBJ2-3; maybe TRBD2 (5 bases). CDR1 is SGHTA, CDR2 FQGNSA, per germline. Trimming stripped 5 bases from V and 0 bases from J, with 15 bases between. The CDR3 has 16 amino acids. CDR3 protein: CASSARGSGSTDTQYF. CDR3 bases: TGTGCCAGCAGCGCCCGGGGAAGCGGTAGCACAGATACGCAGTATTTT.

The sample holds a few counts of this clonotype. The chain is built from TRBV7-9 and TRBJ2-6; D gene unclear. The CDR3 covers 16 residues. V was trimmed by 5 bases and J by 2 bases, leaving 13 bases between them. Germline V CDR1 and CDR2: SEHNR, FQNEAQ (reference sequence). This CDR3 reads CASSHQVEAGANVLTF. In DNA form, the CDR3 reads TGTGCCAGCAGCCACCAAGTTGAGGCTGGGGCCAACGTCCTGACTTTC.

This clonotype was detected only a few times. The chain carries TRBV6-1 and TRBJ2-1; TRBD1 agrees at 9 bases. This CDR3 is built from 14 residues. V was clipped by 6 bases and J by 5 bases; unmatched bases: 5. Germline CDR1 reads MNHNS; CDR2 reads SASEGT. The CDR3 DNA is TGTGCCAGCAGCGGACAGGGGCCCCACAATGAGCAGTTCTTC. This sequence encodes CASSGQGPHNEQFF.

The chain joins TRBV7-2 to TRBJ2-3; D unclear. The CDR3 has 14 residues. Germline V gene data show CDR1 as SGHTA and CDR2 as FQGNSA. The V gene lost 11 bases and the J gene lost 1 base, with 16 bases spanning the gap. In DNA form, the CDR3 reads TGTGCCTCAACTCCCCGCACAGGCACAGATACGCAGTATTTT. Translation: CASTPRTGTDTQYF.

This clonotype was detected a few times. The chain combines TRBV11-2 with TRBJ2-3; no clear D. V dropped 5 bases and J dropped 5 bases, with 11 bases sitting between them. From germline, CDR1 is SGHAT and CDR2 FQNNGV. The CDR3 has 13 residues. For the CDR3, the DNA is TGTGCCAGCAGCCCCGCTGGGCTAGATACGCAGTATTTT. Encoded protein: CASSPAGLDTQYF.

This chain joins TRBV5-1 and TRBJ2-5; D is undetermined. CDR3 length: 14 residues. Germline V gene sequence: CDR1 SGHRS, CDR2 YFSETQ. V was shortened by 0 bases and J by 7 bases, with 13 bases between the two germline ends. CDR3 region: CASSLEADLGTQYF. CDR3 bases: TGCGCCAGCAGCTTGGAGGCGGATCTTGGGACCCAGTACTTC.

This clonotype was seen a handful of times. The rearrangement links TRBV29-1 to TRBJ2-1; unclear D gene. V lost 3 bases and J lost 6, with 15 bases in between. The V gene's germline CDR1 is SQVTM and CDR2 ANQGSEA. CDR3 size: 14 residues. The CDR3 reads CSVEGLGSFNEQFF. The CDR3 DNA sequence: TGCAGCGTTGAGGGTTTAGGCAGCTTCAATGAGCAGTTCTTC.

The chain employs TRBV29-1 and TRBJ2-7; D is unresolved. The CDR3 is made up of 15 amino acids. Trimming took 0 bases from V and 2 from J, leaving 14 bases between them. CDR1 is SQVTM and CDR2 is ANQGSEA in the germline V gene. CDR3 residues: CSVEEPAPSTYEQYF. The DNA of the CDR3 is TGCAGCGTTGAAGAACCCGCCCCCAGCACCTACGAGCAGTACTTC.

This clonotype was recorded at least ten times. The gene calls are TRBV20-1 and TRBJ2-1, with a tentative D call TRBD2 (7 bases). The CDR3 runs 13 residues. Trimming took off 5 bases at V and 1 base at J, with 9 bases between the two ends. CDR1 and CDR2 (germline): DFQATT, SNEGSKA (reference sequence). DNA of the CDR3: TGCAGTGCTCGGGGGGCTTCCTACAATGAGCAGTTCTTC. This codes for CSARGASYNEQFF.

The chain employs TRBV7-2 and TRBJ1-1; D unresolved. CDR1 SGHTA and CDR2 FQGNSA come from the germline V gene. V lost 4 bases and J 0 bases, leaving 6 bases between the germline ends. This CDR3 is built from 13 residues. CDR3 sequence: CASSSHMNTEAFF. In nucleotides, the CDR3 is TGTGCCAGCAGCTCCCACATGAACACTGAAGCTTTCTTT.

The gene calls are TRBV10-3 and TRBJ2-5; D possibly corresponds to TRBD1 (6 bases). This CDR3 has 13 residues. Germline loops: CDR1 ENHRY, CDR2 SYGVKD. The V and J ends lost 4 bases and 5 bases respectively, with 11 bases between them. CDR3 loop: CAISGDTRETQYF. The CDR3 DNA sequence: TGTGCCATCAGTGGGGACACCCGGGAGACCCAGTACTTC.

V is TRBV4-3 and J is TRBJ2-1, with D possibly being TRBD2 (5 bases). Germline assignment: CDR1 LGHNA and CDR2 YSLEER. The CDR3 is made up of 15 amino acids. Trimming removed 0 bases at V and 7 bases at J, with 13 bases between. The CDR3 DNA follows: TGCGCCAGCAGCCAAGATCGAGGGCTTGAGAATGAGCAGTTCTTC. This translates into CASSQDRGLENEQFF.

This chain joins TRBV6-5 and TRBJ2-7; D ambiguous. The CDR3 is made up of 15 amino acids. The V gene lost 0 bases and the J gene lost 3 bases, with 12 bases spanning the gap. Germline V gene sequence: CDR1 MNHEY, CDR2 SVGAGI. The chain's CDR3 is CASSYSGAPDYEQYF. CDR3 nucleotide sequence: TGTGCCAGCAGTTACTCTGGAGCTCCGGACTACGAGCAGTACTTC.

The V gene is TRBV4-2, the J gene TRBJ2-1; TRBD2 matches at 11 bases. The V gene end was trimmed by 0 bases and the J gene end by 8 bases; junction bases not matched to a gene: 6. The V gene's germline CDR1 is LGHNA and CDR2 YNFKEQ. CDR3 length: 16 residues. This chain's CDR3 is CASSQEPSGRMDEQFF. CDR3 nucleotides: TGTGCCAGCAGCCAAGAACCTAGCGGGAGGATGGATGAGCAGTTCTTC.